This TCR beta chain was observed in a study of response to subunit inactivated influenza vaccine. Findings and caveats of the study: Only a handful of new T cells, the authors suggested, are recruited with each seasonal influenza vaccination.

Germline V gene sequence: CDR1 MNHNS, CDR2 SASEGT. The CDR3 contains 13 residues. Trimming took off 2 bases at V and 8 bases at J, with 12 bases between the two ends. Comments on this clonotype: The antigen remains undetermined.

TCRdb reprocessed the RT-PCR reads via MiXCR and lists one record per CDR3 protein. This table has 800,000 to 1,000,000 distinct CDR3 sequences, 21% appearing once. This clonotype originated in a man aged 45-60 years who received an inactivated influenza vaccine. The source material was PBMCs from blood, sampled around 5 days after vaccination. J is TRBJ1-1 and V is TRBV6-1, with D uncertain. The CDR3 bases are TGTGCCAGCAGTGAATATAATGGCGGGGAAGCTTTCTTT. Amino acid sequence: CASSEYNGGEAFF.